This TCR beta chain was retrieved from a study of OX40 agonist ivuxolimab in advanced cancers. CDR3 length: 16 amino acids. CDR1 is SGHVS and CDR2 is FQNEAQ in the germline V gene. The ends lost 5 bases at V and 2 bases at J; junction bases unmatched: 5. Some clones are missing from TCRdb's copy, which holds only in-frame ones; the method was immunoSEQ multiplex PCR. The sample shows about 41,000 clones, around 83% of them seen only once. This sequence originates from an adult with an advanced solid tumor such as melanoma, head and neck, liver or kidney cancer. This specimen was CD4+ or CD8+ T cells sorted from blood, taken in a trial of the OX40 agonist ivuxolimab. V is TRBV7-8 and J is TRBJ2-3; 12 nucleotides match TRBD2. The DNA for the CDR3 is TGTGCCAGCAGCGATGGACTAGCGGGAACCACAGATACGCAGTATTTT. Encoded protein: CASSDGLAGTTDTQYF.